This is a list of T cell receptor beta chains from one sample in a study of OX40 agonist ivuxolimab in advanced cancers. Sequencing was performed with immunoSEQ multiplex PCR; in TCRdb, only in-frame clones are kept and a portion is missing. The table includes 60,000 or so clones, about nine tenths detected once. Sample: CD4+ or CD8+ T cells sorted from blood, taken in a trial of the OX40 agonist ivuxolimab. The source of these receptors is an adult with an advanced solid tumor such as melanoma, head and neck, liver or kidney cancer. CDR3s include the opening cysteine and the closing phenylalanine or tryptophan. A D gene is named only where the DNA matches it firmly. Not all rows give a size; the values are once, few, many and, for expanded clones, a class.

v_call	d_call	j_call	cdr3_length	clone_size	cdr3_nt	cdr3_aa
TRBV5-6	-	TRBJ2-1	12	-	TGTGCCAGCAGCTTGGCCTCCAATGAGCAGTTCTTC	CASSLASNEQFF
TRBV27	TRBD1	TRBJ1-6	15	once	TGTGCCAGCAGTAACCGACAGGGAGGGAATTCACCCCTCCACTTT	CASSNRQGGNSPLHF
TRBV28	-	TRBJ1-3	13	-	TGTGCCAGCAGCTCAGGACGACGGAACACCATATATTTT	CASSSGRRNTIYF
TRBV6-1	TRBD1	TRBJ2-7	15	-	TGTGCCAGCAGTTTCGGACAGGGGATACCCTACGAGCAGTACTTC	CASSFGQGIPYEQYF
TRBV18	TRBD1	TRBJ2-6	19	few	TGTGCCAGCTCACACATCCCGGGACAGGTTATCTCTGGGGCCAACGTCCTGACTTTC	CASSHIPGQVISGANVLTF
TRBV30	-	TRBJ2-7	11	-	TGTGCCTGGGCAGTCCGCGGGCCGCAGTACTTC	CAWAVRGPQYF
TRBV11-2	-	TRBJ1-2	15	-	TGTGCCAGCAGCTTTGGGAGTGAGGGGAACTATGGCTACACCTTC	CASSFGSEGNYGYTF
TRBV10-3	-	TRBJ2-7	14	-	TGTGCCATCACTTCGGGACAAGCCTCCTACGAGCAGTACTTC	CAITSGQASYEQYF
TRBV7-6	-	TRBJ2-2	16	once	TGTGCCAGCAGCCGCCCTGGACAGACGAACACCGGGGAGCTGTTTTTT	CASSRPGQTNTGELFF
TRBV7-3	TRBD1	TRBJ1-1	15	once	TGTGCCAGCAGCTACCAGGGGGCTGAGTACACTGAAGCTTTCTTT	CASSYQGAEYTEAFF
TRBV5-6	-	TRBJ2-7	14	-	TGTGCCAGCAGCTTGCCAGGGAGCTCCTACGAGCAGTACTTC	CASSLPGSSYEQYF
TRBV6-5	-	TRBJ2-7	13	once	TGTGCCAGCAGCCCGACAGCGGAGCGGGCGCAGTACTTC	CASSPTAERAQYF
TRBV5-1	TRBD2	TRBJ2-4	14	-	TGCGCCAGCAGCCGTATAGCGGGAGGGGACATTCAGTACTTC	CASSRIAGGDIQYF
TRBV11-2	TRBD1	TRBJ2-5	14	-	TGTGCCAGCTCCCGGACAGGGAGCCTAGAGACCCAGTACTTC	CASSRTGSLETQYF
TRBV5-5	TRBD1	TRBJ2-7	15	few	TGTGCCAGCAGTCCCAGGGGACAGGGGCACTACGAGCAGTACTTC	CASSPRGQGHYEQYF
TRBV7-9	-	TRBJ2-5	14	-	TGTGCCAGCAGCTTATCAGGAGGCCAAGAGACCCAGTACTTC	CASSLSGGQETQYF
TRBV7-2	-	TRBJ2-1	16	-	TGTGCCAGCAGCATAAGTGGGACGCACTCCTACAATGAGCAGTTCTTC	CASSISGTHSYNEQFF
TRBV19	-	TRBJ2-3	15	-	TGTGCCAGTAGTCCAGGCCCACTGAGCACAGATACGCAGTATTTT	CASSPGPLSTDTQYF
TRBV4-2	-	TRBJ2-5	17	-	TGTGCCAGCAGCCATCTCACCGTGGGAGACAGCCAAGAGACCCAGTACTTC	CASSHLTVGDSQETQYF
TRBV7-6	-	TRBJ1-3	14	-	TGTGCCAGCAGCTTAATAACAGATGGAAACACCATATATTTT	CASSLITDGNTIYF
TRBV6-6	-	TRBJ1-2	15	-	TGTGCCAGCAGCGCCAGTCTGAGGGATCACTATGGCTACACCTTC	CASSASLRDHYGYTF
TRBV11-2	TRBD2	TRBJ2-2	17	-	TGTGCCAGCAGCTTAGATCTATCGACTAGCGGGACCGGGGAGCTGTTTTTT	CASSLDLSTSGTGELFF
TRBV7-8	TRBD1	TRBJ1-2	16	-	TGTGCCAGCAGCTTAGTCGCCGGGACAGGACTATATGGCTACACCTTC	CASSLVAGTGLYGYTF
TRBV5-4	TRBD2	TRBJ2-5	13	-	TGTGCCAGCAGGCTAGCGGTACAAGAGACCCAGTACTTC	CASRLAVQETQYF
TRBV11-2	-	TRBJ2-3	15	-	TGTGCCAGCAGCTCTAGCAGGGCAAAGGCAGATACGCAGTATTTT	CASSSSRAKADTQYF
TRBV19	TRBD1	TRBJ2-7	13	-	TGTGCCAGTAGCAGACAGGGGTCCTACGAGCAGTACTTC	CASSRQGSYEQYF
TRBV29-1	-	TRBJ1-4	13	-	TGCAGCGTTATCTTACAGAAGAATGAAAAACTGTTTTTT	CSVILQKNEKLFF
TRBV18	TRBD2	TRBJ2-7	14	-	TGTGCCAGCTCACCTGCTAGCGGGAGGAACGAGCAGTACTTC	CASSPASGRNEQYF
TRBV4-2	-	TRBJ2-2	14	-	TGTGCCAGCAGCCATCGGCAGGACACCGGGGAGCTGTTTTTT	CASSHRQDTGELFF
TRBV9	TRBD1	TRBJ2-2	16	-	TGTGCCAGCAGGGGTGGGGGACAGGCGAACACCGGGGAGCTGTTTTTT	CASRGGGQANTGELFF
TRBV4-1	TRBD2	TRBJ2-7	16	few	TGCGCCAGCAGCCAAAGATTAGCGGGAGGGCCGTTCGAGCAGTACTTC	CASSQRLAGGPFEQYF
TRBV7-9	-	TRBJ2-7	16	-	TGTGCCAGCAGCTCCGAGACAGGACCTTTCTCCTACGAGCAGTACTTC	CASSSETGPFSYEQYF
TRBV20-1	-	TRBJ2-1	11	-	TGCAGCGCCGGGGGAAACAATGAGCAGTTCTTC	CSAGGNNEQFF
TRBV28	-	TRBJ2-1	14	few	TGTGCCAGCAGGGGGGGCATATCCTACAATGAGCAGTTCTTC	CASRGGISYNEQFF
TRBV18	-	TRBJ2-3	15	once	TGTGCCAGCTCACCACTGGGCCTGGGGACAGATACGCAGTATTTT	CASSPLGLGTDTQYF
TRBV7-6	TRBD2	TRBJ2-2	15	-	TGTGCCAGCAGCCCCGGACTAGCATCTGCCGGGGAGCTGTTTTTT	CASSPGLASAGELFF